This entry describes one T cell receptor beta chain. Antigen specificity is unknown. The CDR3 sequence is 15 residues long. Germline V lookup: CDR1 MGHRA, CDR2 YSYEKL. The V end was cut by 2 bases, the J end by 4 bases, with 14 bases between. The entry originates in a study of Ad26.COV2.S vaccination and SARS-CoV-2 variants. As for treatment: about 20 received Ad26.COV2.S at low or high dose, single or two shots; about 5 received placebo; per-sample allocation not given. Each sample was drawn 63 days after the first injection (of vaccine or placebo). Data came from immunoSEQ multiplex PCR; TCRdb stores just in-frame clones and leaves some out. The sample holds some 250,000 clones, 88% seen once. Study results and limitations: Vaccinated and placebo-treated recipients had similar non-spike TCR breadth. Spike-specific TCR breadth in vaccine recipients exceeded that seen in placebo recipients.

This sequence joins TRBV4-1 and TRBJ1-2, with TRBD1 as a possible D gene (5 bases). Specimen: peripheral blood, collected in a trial of Ad26.COV2.S vaccine versus placebo. The sequence came from a person aged 18-65 years who received the Ad26.COV2.S COVID-19 vaccine or a placebo. The CDR3 nucleotides are TGCGCCAGCAGCCAACATCCCAGGGACCTCTATGGCTACACCTTC. Translated: CASSQHPRDLYGYTF.